This T cell receptor beta chain was obtained from a study of cytomegalovirus exposure and HLA in healthy donors. Overall study findings and caveats: Researchers counted around 160 TCR beta chains as cytomegalovirus-associated. The productive fraction for most TCR beta V segments was about 90% or about 30% in an earlier analysis. Certain indistinguishable V segments, among them TRBV6-2 and TRBV6-3, were excluded. Analyses of presence and absence presupposed an approximately uniform sequencing depth across donors.

On this clone itself: Its antigen is currently unknown.

The PCR contained 60 Vbeta and 13 Jbeta primers. Profiled with immunoSEQ multiplex PCR; TCRdb holds only in-frame clones, not every one. The sample consists of 150,000 to 200,000 clones, over 75% of them appearing once. With 7 bases clipped from V and 3 bases from J, the junction kept 12 bases outside the gene matches. Germline assignment: CDR1 LGHNT and CDR2 FRNRAP. This CDR3 is built from 17 residues. This clonotype was sampled from a female donor in good health and CMV-seronegative. Sequencing input: PBMCs. This sequence joins TRBV12-5 and TRBJ2-3; 11 bases fit TRBD1. The chain's CDR3 is CASDIFTGTGGTDTQYF. The DNA of the CDR3 is TGTGCTAGTGACATCTTCACCGGGACAGGGGGTACAGATACGCAGTATTTT.